This section outlines one T cell receptor beta chain sequence together with its context. The antigen is unknown. This entry is derived from a study of T cell responses to AZD1222 COVID-19 vaccine. Study conclusions and caveats: Clonal diversity was possibly underestimated, and the donors were mostly white British, with more females.

Here immunoSEQ multiplex PCR was the method, and the copy in TCRdb shows in-frame clones only, minus some. The profile shows about 100,000 clones, around nine tenths of them singletons. Trimming removed 7 bases from V and 3 bases from J; junction bases left unmatched: 8. CDR3 length: 14 residues. The V gene's germline CDR1 is MNHEY and CDR2 SVGAGI. V usage is TRBV6-5 and J usage is TRBJ2-7, with 8 bases that match TRBD2. Source: peripheral blood, taken on day 0 of AZD1222 vaccination. The sequence was obtained from an adult in good health. DNA of the CDR3: TGTGCCAGCATCTTAAGCGGGGGAGGCTACGAGCAGTACTTC. Its protein product is CASILSGGGYEQYF.